The T cell receptor (beta chain) under discussion was sequenced for a study of cytomegalovirus exposure and HLA in healthy donors (dated by TCRdb to about 2017). Some background on the complete study: The approximately 710 repertoires of the first cohort and the roughly 120 validation repertoires were produced on the same platform, according to a later analysis. High-throughput TCR immunosequencing, statistical association of individual TCRs with disease status, and machine learning were combined to predict cytomegalovirus infection status. Besides the first cohort of 500 to 700 subjects, a separate validation cohort made up of 120 or so different subjects was used. The aim of the study was to test whether cataloging public T cell receptors could identify signatures of past pathogen exposure. Broad study findings and their caveats: It was suggested by the authors that the approach could potentially be generalized to other disease states and immunological phenotypes. The classifier was reported to diagnose cytomegalovirus status with high specificity and sensitivity in both the original cohort and the validation cohort. Subsequent analysis determined that TCRs grouped into clusters in the first cohort also showed a tendency toward co-occurrence across the roughly 130 validation repertoires, and approximately 93% of cluster scores exceeded 0. Most TCR sequences were observed very rarely across donors, whereas some public TCRs were present in many individuals. In the study, approximately 160 TCR beta chains were listed as associated with cytomegalovirus. All 120 repertoires were used to score co-occurrence in the validation cohort in a later analysis, because that analysis had no HLA typing for the cohort. A few of the identified cytomegalovirus-associated TCR beta chains were confirmed in vitro to be specific for cytomegalovirus antigens.

Preparation of the library involved the immunoSEQ multiplex PCR assay. The authors processed their data as follows. A statistical classification framework was built to diagnose cytomegalovirus status from the catalog of TCR beta chain sequences. This is the immuneACCESS table as TCRdb keeps it, with only in-frame sequences that have V and J called. A part of the clones is gone; compared with another copy, unresolved V genes explain less than half, and the rest is unexplained. That table furnishes V, J and clone size, whereas the DNA furnished D and trimming. The sample yields fewer than 200,000 clones; around 85% were counted once. 15% to 20% of the sample belongs to the ten largest clones. This clone was seen just once. Its specific antigen is unknown. The sample holds no much larger clone one base away, and base qualities are not on file. The germline V gene sets CDR1 to SGHRS and CDR2 to YFSETQ. The CDR3 sequence holds 13 residues, the cysteine and phenylalanine included. CDR3 DNA only is kept here, 39 bases in frame from base 1. The junction carries 9 bases between V and J, which are trimmed by 1 base and 4 bases respectively.

Donors formed part of the validation cohort, which comprised over a hundred subjects and was distinct from the first cohort of 550 to 850 subjects. The sequence came from a young man in good health and CMV-seropositive. The sequence links TRBV5-1 to TRBJ2-7, with the D gene not clear enough to name. The sequencing input was PBMCs. The nucleotide sequence reads TGCGCCAGCAGCTTGAGACTTCCTTACGAGCAGTACTTC. Its protein product is CASSLRLPYEQYF.